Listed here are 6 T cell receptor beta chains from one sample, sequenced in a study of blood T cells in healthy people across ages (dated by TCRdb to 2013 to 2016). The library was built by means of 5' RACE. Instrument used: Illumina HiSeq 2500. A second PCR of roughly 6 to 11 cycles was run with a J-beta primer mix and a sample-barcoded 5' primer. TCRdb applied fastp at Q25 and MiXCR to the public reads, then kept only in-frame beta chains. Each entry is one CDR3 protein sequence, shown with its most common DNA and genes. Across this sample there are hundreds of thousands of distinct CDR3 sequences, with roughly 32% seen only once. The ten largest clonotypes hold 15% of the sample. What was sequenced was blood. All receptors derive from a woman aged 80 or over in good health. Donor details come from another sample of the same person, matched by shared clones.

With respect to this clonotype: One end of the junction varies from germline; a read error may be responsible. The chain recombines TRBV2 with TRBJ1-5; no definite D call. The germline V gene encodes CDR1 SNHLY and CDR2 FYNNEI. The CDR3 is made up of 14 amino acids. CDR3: CAGSPTNLRQPQHF. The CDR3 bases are TGTGCCGGCAGTCCTACTAACCTTAGGCAGCCCCAGCATTTT.

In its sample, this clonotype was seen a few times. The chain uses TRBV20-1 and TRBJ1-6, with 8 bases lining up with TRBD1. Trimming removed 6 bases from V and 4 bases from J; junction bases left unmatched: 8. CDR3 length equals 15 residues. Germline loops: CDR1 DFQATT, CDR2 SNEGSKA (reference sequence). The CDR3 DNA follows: TGCAGTGCCAGGGGACAGGACCCGTATAATTCACCCCTCCACTTT. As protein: CSARGQDPYNSPLHF.

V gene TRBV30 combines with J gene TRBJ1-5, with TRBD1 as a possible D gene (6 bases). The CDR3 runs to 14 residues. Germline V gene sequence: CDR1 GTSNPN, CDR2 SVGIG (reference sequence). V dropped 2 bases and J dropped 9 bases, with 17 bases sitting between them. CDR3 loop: CAWSTRTDWRPQHF. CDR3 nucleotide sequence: TGTGCCTGGAGTACCCGGACAGATTGGCGGCCCCAGCATTTT.

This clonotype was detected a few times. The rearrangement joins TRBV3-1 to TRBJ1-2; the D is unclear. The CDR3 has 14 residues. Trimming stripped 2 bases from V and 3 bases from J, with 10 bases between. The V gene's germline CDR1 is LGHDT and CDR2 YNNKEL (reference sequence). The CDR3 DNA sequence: TGTGCCAGCAGCCAATTCGGCGGCCACTATGGCTACACCTTC. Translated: CASSQFGGHYGYTF.

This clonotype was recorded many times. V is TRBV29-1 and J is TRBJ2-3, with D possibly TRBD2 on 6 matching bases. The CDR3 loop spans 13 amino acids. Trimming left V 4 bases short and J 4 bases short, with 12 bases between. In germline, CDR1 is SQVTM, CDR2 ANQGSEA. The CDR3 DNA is TGCAGCGTTGCTCCGCGGGGCTCAGATACGCAGTATTTT. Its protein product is CSVAPRGSDTQYF.

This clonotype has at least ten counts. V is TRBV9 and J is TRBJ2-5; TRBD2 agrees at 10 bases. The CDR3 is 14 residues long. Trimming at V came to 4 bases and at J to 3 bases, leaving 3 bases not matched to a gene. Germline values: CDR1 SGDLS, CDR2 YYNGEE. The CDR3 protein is CASSSGGAEETQYF. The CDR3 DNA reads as TGTGCCAGCAGCAGCGGGGGGGCCGAAGAGACCCAGTACTTC.